Presented here are 4 T cell receptor beta chains from one specimen sequenced in a study of shared clonotypes between healthy human individuals. The data were produced by immunoSEQ multiplex PCR, yet TCRdb's version contains in-frame clones alone and is incomplete. Here the sample spans some 660,000 clones, around 73% being singletons. The specimen sequenced was memory CD4+ T cells sorted from blood. As for subset: CD45RA-negative fraction. The receptor source for this set is a woman in her twenties or thirties in good health.

This chain links TRBV5-1 with TRBJ2-1; 12 positions match TRBD2. The CDR3 consists of 16 residues. The germline V gene encodes CDR1 SGHRS and CDR2 YFSETQ. Trimming cost V 4 bases and J 4 bases; bases outside gene matches: 6. This CDR3 is CASSPWTSGIYNEQFF. For the CDR3, the DNA is TGCGCCAGCAGCCCCTGGACTAGCGGGATTTACAATGAGCAGTTCTTC.

The gene calls are TRBV6-1 and TRBJ1-5; 9 bases match TRBD1. The J segment lost 7 bases and the V segment lost 4 bases, leaving 8 bases of the junction unmatched. Germline V gene data show CDR1 as MNHNS and CDR2 as SASEGT. The CDR3 is 15 amino acids. In DNA, the CDR3 is TGTGCCAGCAGTGGGGGACAGGGAGGGTACCAGCCCCAGCATTTT. Amino acids: CASSGGQGGYQPQHF.

This clone was found a few times. This rearrangement joins TRBV28 to TRBJ1-5; maybe TRBD1 (6 bases). Germline values: CDR1 MDHEN, CDR2 SYDVKM. The CDR3 totals 14 residues. V was pared by 6 bases and J by 5 bases, with 14 bases between. The CDR3 DNA reads as TGTGCCAGCAGGGTACAGGGTAGAGATCAGCCCCAGCATTTT. Amino acids: CASRVQGRDQPQHF. The entire variable domain, with the rest obtained from reference TRBV28 and TRBJ1-5, is as follows: DVKVTQSSRYLVKRTGEKVFLECVQDMDHENMFWYRQDPGLGLRLIYFSYDVKMKEKGDIPEGYSVSREKKERFSLILESASTNQTSMYLCASRVQGRDQPQHFGDGTRLSIL.

The chain recombines TRBV7-9 with TRBJ2-3; 7 bases agree with TRBD1. The germline gives CDR1 SEHNR, CDR2 FQNEAQ (reference sequence). The CDR3 spans 15 residues. Trimming removed 6 bases from V and 5 bases from J; junction bases left unmatched: 11. In DNA form, the CDR3 reads TGTGCCAGCAGGTGGGACAGACCTCTTGGAGATACGCAGTATTTT. It translates to CASRWDRPLGDTQYF.